These 20 T cell receptor beta chains originate from one sample sequenced in a study of cytomegalovirus exposure and HLA in healthy donors. Use of 60 Vbeta and 13 Jbeta primers characterized the PCR. Sequencing was performed with immunoSEQ multiplex PCR; in TCRdb, only in-frame clones are kept and a portion is missing. The table includes fewer than 120,000 clones, approximately 86% detected once. Material for sequencing was PBMCs. These receptors originate from a man between 35 and 55 years old in good health and CMV-seronegative.

The genes are TRBV5-1 and TRBJ1-4; 8 bases align to TRBD1. Looked up from germline, CDR1 is SGHRS and CDR2 is YFSETQ. The CDR3 is 14 residues long. V shed 4 bases and J 6 bases; nucleotides not matched to a gene: 5. CDR3 sequence reads: CASSTDRVHEKLFF. CDR3 coding DNA: TGCGCCAGCAGCACGGACAGGGTCCATGAAAAACTGTTTTTT.

This chain uses TRBV14 with TRBJ1-1; D is uncertain. Germline CDR1 SGHDN, CDR2 FVKESK. This CDR3 is 11 amino acids long. The V end was cut by 1 base, the J end by 8 bases, with 5 bases between. As DNA, the CDR3 is TGTGCCAGCAGCCAAGCTACGGAAGCTTTCTTT. It encodes CASSQATEAFF.

The V gene is TRBV25-1, the J gene TRBJ2-2, with TRBD1 identical over 8 bases. CDR1 MGHDK and CDR2 SYGVNS come from the germline V gene. CDR3 length equals 15 residues. V was clipped by 6 bases and J by 5 bases; unmatched bases: 8. This CDR3 is CASSDPGGSTGELFF. CDR3 nucleotides: TGTGCCAGCAGCGACCCAGGGGGCAGTACCGGGGAGCTGTTTTTT.

This chain joins TRBV6-1 and TRBJ1-2, with D maybe TRBD1 (5 bases). This CDR3 contains 14 residues. Germline V CDR1 and CDR2: MNHNS, SASEGT. Trimming shortened V by 2 bases and J by 5 bases, and 12 bases separated the two germline ends. CDR3 protein: CASSELGLKYGYTF. The CDR3 region has the DNA TGTGCCAGCAGTGAACTGGGGCTCAAGTATGGCTACACCTTC.

This clone has just one count. This sequence joins TRBV6-1 and TRBJ1-2, with D possibly being TRBD1 (6 bases). The CDR3 loop spans 13 amino acids. The germline V gene encodes CDR1 MNHNS and CDR2 SASEGT. V dropped 7 bases and J dropped 3 bases, with 12 bases sitting between them. CDR3 in amino acids: CASNRQDDYGYTF. For the CDR3, the DNA is TGTGCCAGCAATAGACAGGACGACTATGGCTACACCTTC.

The CDR3 DNA sequence: TGTGCCAGCAGCTTAGCGAGGGACAGGGTCTACGAGCAGTACTTC. Translated: CASSLARDRVYEQYF. The chain links TRBV7-2 to TRBJ2-7; 9 bases agree with TRBD1. The CDR3 totals 15 residues. With 0 bases clipped from V and 3 bases from J, the junction kept 3 bases outside the gene matches. CDR1 and CDR2 from the germline V gene are SGHTA and FQGNSA.

The chain carries TRBV7-8 and TRBJ2-7; 7 bases match TRBD2. V dropped 5 bases and J dropped 6; count of bases not matched to a gene: 10. CDR3 length equals 14 residues. Germline V gene lookup returns CDR1 SGHVS and CDR2 FQNEAQ. CDR3 loop: CASSPPGGWGEQYF. The CDR3 DNA reads as TGTGCCAGCAGCCCCCCGGGAGGATGGGGCGAGCAGTACTTC.

This clone was observed a few times. CDR3 sequence (DNA): TGTGCCAGCAGTGCACAGGGGAGAGCTTTCTTT. The encoded protein is CASSAQGRAFF. V usage is TRBV6-5 and J usage is TRBJ1-1, with 7 nucleotides matching TRBD1. The CDR3 sequence is 11 residues long. The V gene end was trimmed by 5 bases and the J gene end by 10 bases; junction bases not matched to a gene: 4. Germline V gene data show CDR1 as MNHEY and CDR2 as SVGAGI.

This clone has a handful of counts. The V and J genes are TRBV7-9 and TRBJ2-1; 12 bases match TRBD1. Germline V gene data show CDR1 as SEHNR and CDR2 as FQNEAQ (reference sequence). The CDR3 runs 14 residues. The junction had 3 bases not matched to a gene; V was cut back by 4 bases and J by 8 bases. The CDR3 DNA reads TGTGCCAGCAGCTACGGGACAGGGGGCGATGAGCAGTTCTTC. Translation gives CASSYGTGGDEQFF.

Concerning this clone: At one end, the junction sequence differs from germline, possibly due to a read error. The chain has TRBV7-9 and TRBJ2-2; 7 bases align to TRBD2. The CDR3 sequence is 10 residues long. Germline CDR1 SEHNR, CDR2 FQNEAQ (reference sequence). This CDR3 reads CGGFGGELFF. Here the CDR3 DNA reads TGCGGGGGGTTTGGCGGGGAGCTGTTTTTT.

This clone was counted once. The rearrangement links TRBV4-2 to TRBJ1-1; tentative D call: TRBD1 (6 bases). With 6 bases removed from V and 3 bases from J, the gap between germline ends came to 11 bases. The CDR3 spans 13 residues. The germline CDR1 and CDR2 sequences are LGHNA and YNFKEQ. CDR3 DNA: TGTGCCAGCAGTCGGTCAGGGGACACTGAAGCTTTCTTT. This gives the protein CASSRSGDTEAFF.

The chain combines TRBV5-5 with TRBJ1-3, with D possibly matching TRBD1 (6 bases). V was trimmed by 3 bases and J by 2 bases, leaving 9 bases between them. CDR3 length equals 14 residues. Germline V gives CDR1 SGHKS, CDR2 YYEKEE (reference sequence). In nucleotides, the CDR3 is TGTGCCAGCAGCTGGACAGAGGCTGGAAACACCATATATTTT. The encoded protein is CASSWTEAGNTIYF.

The chain recombines TRBV7-9 with TRBJ2-7; 7 nucleotides agree with TRBD2. Losses at the gene ends were 5 bases for V and 0 bases for J; bases not matched to a gene: 4. The germline V gene encodes CDR1 SEHNR and CDR2 FQNEAQ (reference sequence). The CDR3 contains 14 residues. This chain's CDR3 is CASSLLATSYEQYF. The CDR3 DNA sequence: TGTGCCAGCAGCCTACTAGCGACCTCCTACGAGCAGTACTTC.

The rearrangement links TRBV5-6 to TRBJ2-7; TRBD2 matches at 9 bases. J gave up 12 bases and V 1 base, and 5 bases lay outside the gene matches. The CDR3 spans 12 residues. The germline V gene has CDR1 SGHDT and CDR2 YYEEEE. The CDR3 protein is CASSLLSGGWYF. CDR3 in DNA: TGTGCCAGCAGCTTGTTGAGCGGGGGGTGGTACTTC.

The rearrangement links TRBV5-1 to TRBJ1-1; 7 bases map to TRBD1. Germline-derived CDR1 and CDR2 are SGHRS and YFSETQ. The CDR3 has 17 amino acids. The junction had 12 bases not matched to a gene; V was cut back by 4 bases and J by 0 bases. CDR3: CASSAGDREPMNTEAFF. The DNA of the CDR3 is TGCGCCAGCAGCGCAGGTGACAGGGAACCCATGAACACTGAAGCTTTCTTT.

The rearrangement joins TRBV10-3 to TRBJ2-5; 9 bases map to TRBD1. V dropped 10 bases and J dropped 5; count of bases not matched to a gene: 8. Per the germline V gene, CDR1 is ENHRY and CDR2 is SYGVKD. This CDR3 contains 13 residues. CDR3 coding DNA: TGTGCCACCGGGGACAGGGCAGAGGAGACCCAGTACTTC. Its translation: CATGDRAEETQYF.

This chain joins TRBV5-3 and TRBJ1-5, with 7 bases aligning to TRBD1. TRBV5-3 is an ORF; its function is uncertain. This CDR3 comprises 12 residues. Written as DNA, the CDR3 is TGTCAGGGGGAGGTTTGCAATCAGCCCCAGCATTTT. Encoded protein: CQGEVCNQPQHF.

This clone was detected once. V is TRBV9 and J is TRBJ2-7; 7 bases match TRBD1. This CDR3 comprises 14 residues. V trimming: 4 bases; J trimming: 3 bases; junction bases outside the gene matches: 7. CDR1 SGDLS and CDR2 YYNGEE come from the germline V gene. The CDR3 DNA follows: TGTGCCAGCAGCCCGGGACAGACGTTCTACGAGCAGTACTTC. As protein: CASSPGQTFYEQYF. The variable domain in full, completed from reference TRBV9 and TRBJ2-7, reads DSGVTQTPKHLITATGQRVTLRCSPRSGDLSVYWYQQSLDQGLQFLIQYYNGEERAKGNILERFSAQQFPDLHSELNLSSLELGDSALYFCASSPGQTFYEQYFGPGTRLTVT.

The chain employs TRBV28 and TRBJ2-2; 9 bases are shared with TRBD1. J lost 6 bases, V lost 6 bases, and 8 bases had no gene match. The CDR3 covers 15 residues. Germline CDR1 MDHEN, CDR2 SYDVKM. CDR3 nucleotides: TGTGCCAGCAGCTTTAACACAGGGGGCCCCGGGGAGCTGTTTTTT. Encoded protein: CASSFNTGGPGELFF.

V gene TRBV27 combines with J gene TRBJ1-2; 8 bases are a match to TRBD1. Trimming cost V 3 bases and J 5 bases; bases outside gene matches: 5. The CDR3 loop spans 14 amino acids. In germline, CDR1 is MNHEY, CDR2 SMNVEV (reference sequence). The CDR3 here is CASSFYQGAYGYTF. The CDR3 DNA sequence: TGTGCCAGCAGTTTTTACCAGGGGGCATATGGCTACACCTTC.